This entry describes one T cell receptor beta chain. What it binds is unknown. Within the sample, other DNA sequences also encode this same CDR3. Data came from immunoSEQ multiplex PCR; TCRdb stores just in-frame clones and leaves some out. The repertoire consists of roughly 19,000 clones, with around 80% occurring once and the leading ten covering around 17%. V lost 5 bases, J lost 0 bases, and 3 bases lay in between. The length of the CDR3 is 12 residues. CD4+ T cells from unexposed donors were obtained before the COVID-19 pandemic (2011-2018). After nine to ten days of culture, CD4+ T cells were isolated. Cells permitting, SARS-CoV-2 S/N and four cold-coronavirus spikes were tested on unexposed-donor CD4+ T cells. These data belong to a study of CD4 T cells in relation to SARS-CoV-2 and coronaviruses. Across the study: ViraFEST: approximately 10-day antigen culture of PBMCs, then TCR beta CDR3 sequencing. Controls used an HIV-1 Nef peptide pool or no peptide.

Sequences were obtained from CD4+ T cells from PBMCs, cultured in vitro. The chain carries TRBV12-3 or TRBV12-4 and TRBJ2-3; D is ambiguous. The sequence was collected from a human donor in good health. The CDR3 region is CASSRSTDTQYF. The CDR3, as DNA: TGTGCCAGCAGTCGCAGCACAGATACGCAGTATTTT.